The 24 T cell receptor beta chains in this list originate from one sample, sequenced in a study of graft-versus-host responses after intestinal transplantation (dated by TCRdb to about 2021). To prepare the library, the immunoSEQ multiplex PCR assay was applied. TCRdb obtained this table from immuneACCESS and retained in-frame rearrangements with V and J assigned. These tables miss some clones; where compared with another copy, unresolved V genes account for less than half of the shortfall, and the remainder is unexplained. The sample table lists over 45,000 clones, 70% to 90% of them with a count of one. Approximately 0.6% of the sample goes to the ten largest clones. The label giving this sample's time point can be read as: cells obtained before transplantation from donor or recipient. No cognate antigen is known for these TCRs. Sequencing was performed on unstimulated CD4+ T cells sorted from spleen or lymph node cells, taken before transplant. These receptors all come from a human donor who was the organ donor for an intestinal transplant.

Written as DNA, the CDR3 is TGTGCCAGAAGCTGGGTTGAGGTAGGAGCGGCACACACAGATACGCAGTATTTT. It is translated as CARSWVEVGAAHTDTQYF. The J gene is TRBJ2-3, the V gene TRBV5-3; weak D call: TRBD2 (5 bases). TRBV5-3 is annotated as an ORF whose role is uncertain. The CDR3 spans 18 residues. Trimming pared 3 bases from V and 2 bases from J, leaving 22 bases between.

This clone came up once. CDR3 sequence: CASSPGTGLNIDEQFF. Written as DNA, the CDR3 is TGTGCCAGCTCACCAGGGACAGGGCTTAATATAGATGAGCAGTTCTTC. The chain has TRBV18 and TRBJ2-1, with TRBD1 identical over 9 bases. V trimming: 2 bases; J trimming: 8 bases; junction bases outside the gene matches: 10. Germline loops: CDR1 KGHSH, CDR2 LQKENI. This CDR3 comprises 16 residues.

This chain uses TRBV18 with TRBJ2-1; 9 bases map to TRBD2. J gave up 2 bases and V 3 bases, and 14 bases lay outside the gene matches. Looked up from germline, CDR1 is KGHSH and CDR2 is LQKENI. This CDR3 spans 19 amino acids. The CDR3 spells CASSPSPYRTSATYNEQFF. For the CDR3, the DNA is TGTGCCAGCTCACCCAGCCCCTATCGGACTAGCGCAACCTACAATGAGCAGTTCTTC. The complete variable domain, with remaining parts taken from reference TRBV18 and TRBJ2-1, reads NAGVMQNPRHLVRRRGQEARLRCSPMKGHSHVYWYRQLPEEGLKFMVYLQKENIIDESGMPKERFSAEFPKEGPSILRIQQVVRGDSAAYFCASSPSPYRTSATYNEQFFGPGTRLTVL.

The chain carries TRBV28 and TRBJ2-5; D might be TRBD1 (6 bases). V lost 6 bases and J 2 bases, leaving 28 bases between the germline ends. CDR3 length: 19 amino acids. Germline loops: CDR1 MDHEN, CDR2 SYDVKM. The CDR3 DNA reads as TGTGCCAGCAGCCCGCCCCACAGGGATAGTCTGGGATATCAAGAGACCCAGTACTTC. Amino acid sequence: CASSPPHRDSLGYQETQYF. Full variable domain (rest looked up from reference TRBV28 and TRBJ2-5): DVKVTQSSRYLVKRTGEKVFLECVQDMDHENMFWYRQDPGLGLRLIYFSYDVKMKEKGDIPEGYSVSREKKERFSLILESASTNQTSMYLCASSPPHRDSLGYQETQYFGPGTRLLVL.

CDR3 nucleotides: TGTGCCAGCAGTCCCGGACAGGGGAGGGGCTACACCTTC. Protein product: CASSPGQGRGYTF. The chain uses TRBV6-6 and TRBJ1-2, with 9 bases aligning to TRBD1. In germline, CDR1 is MNHNY, CDR2 SVGAGI (reference sequence). Trimming removed 5 bases from V and 8 bases from J; junction bases left unmatched: 6. The length of the CDR3 is 13 residues.

The J gene is TRBJ1-1, the V gene TRBV21-1; TRBD1, the table's D call, lacks a check against the DNA. TRBV21-1 is flagged as a pseudogene. The length of the CDR3 is 15 residues. CDR3 bases: TGTGCCAGCAGCAAAAGGGACAGGGGGAACACTGAAGCTTTCTTT. Translating gives CASSKRDRGNTEAFF.

The chain is built from TRBV7-9 and TRBJ1-3, with D possibly TRBD1 on 6 matching bases. V lost 5 bases to trimming and J lost 2 bases, with 13 bases between them. From germline, CDR1 is SEHNR and CDR2 FQNEAQ (reference sequence). CDR3 size: 15 residues. The CDR3: CASSLRTAPGNTIYF. The CDR3 bases are TGTGCCAGCAGCCTCCGGACAGCCCCTGGAAACACCATATATTTT.

This chain joins TRBV9 and TRBJ2-3; D is ambiguous. CDR3 length equals 14 residues. Per germline, CDR1 SGDLS and CDR2 YYNGEE. The V gene lost 3 bases and the J gene lost 2 bases, with 10 bases spanning the gap. The CDR3 sequence: CASSEIALTDTQYF. The CDR3, as DNA: TGTGCCAGCAGCGAAATAGCCCTCACAGATACGCAGTATTTT.

The chain combines TRBV19 with TRBJ2-1; TRBD2 agrees at 7 bases. Germline loops: CDR1 LNHDA, CDR2 SQIVND (reference sequence). The CDR3 loop spans 15 amino acids. V was pared by 10 bases and J by 1 base, with 10 bases of the junction left unmatched. This CDR3 is CATAGAGTSYNEQFF. The CDR3 bases are TGTGCCACGGCTGGAGCGGGAACATCCTACAATGAGCAGTTCTTC. The whole variable domain, remainder taken from reference TRBV19 and TRBJ2-1, is DGGITQSPKYLFRKEGQNVTLSCEQNLNHDAMYWYRQDPGQGLRLIYYSQIVNDFQKGDIAEGYSVSREKKESFPLTVTSAQKNPTAFYLCATAGAGTSYNEQFFGPGTRLTVL.

The gene calls are TRBV5-4 and TRBJ2-3; 13 bases are shared with TRBD2. With 4 bases clipped from V and 4 bases from J, the junction kept 6 bases outside the gene matches. The germline V gene encodes CDR1 SGHNT and CDR2 YYREEE (reference sequence). The CDR3 totals 16 residues. The CDR3 DNA reads TGTGCCAGCAGCCATGGACTAGCGGGAGTATCAGATACGCAGTATTTT. Protein: CASSHGLAGVSDTQYF.

The count of this clone is one. This chain connects TRBV6-1 to TRBJ2-1; no clear D gene. CDR1 is MNHNS, CDR2 SASEGT, per germline. CDR3 length equals 11 residues. Trimming removed 10 bases from V and 7 bases from J, with 11 bases in between. The CDR3 protein is CATPSENEQFF. The CDR3 coding sequence is TGTGCCACCCCCTCGGAGAATGAGCAGTTCTTC.

V gene TRBV7-9 combines with J gene TRBJ2-3; weak D call: TRBD2 (5 bases). V shed 1 base and J shed 5 bases, with 13 bases lying between them. This CDR3 is built from 15 residues. Germline V lookup: CDR1 SEHNR, CDR2 FQNEAQ (reference sequence). CDR3 region: CASSLGVPAVDTQYF. The CDR3 DNA sequence: TGTGCCAGCAGCTTAGGTGTGCCAGCGGTAGATACGCAGTATTTT.

This sequence joins TRBV4-1 and TRBJ2-1; 8 bases match TRBD2. This CDR3 has 13 amino acids. The V segment lost 3 bases and the J segment 6 bases; nucleotides outside the gene matches: 1. CDR1 is MGHRA and CDR2 is YSYEKL in the germline V gene. CDR3 sequence: CASSHSGSNEQFF. CDR3 bases: TGCGCCAGCAGCCACAGCGGGAGCAATGAGCAGTTCTTC.

This clone has a single count. J is TRBJ2-2 and V is TRBV5-5, with 11 bases lining up with TRBD2. Germline loops: CDR1 SGHKS, CDR2 YYEKEE (reference sequence). Trimming cost V 2 bases and J 0 bases; bases outside gene matches: 9. The CDR3 totals 19 residues. CDR3 amino acids: CASSFPPGLAVANTGELFF. Written as DNA, the CDR3 is TGTGCCAGCAGCTTTCCTCCGGGACTAGCGGTAGCGAACACCGGGGAGCTGTTTTTT.

This chain joins TRBV11-2 and TRBJ2-7; possibly TRBD2 for D (6 bases). V lost 1 base to trimming and J lost 5 bases, with 12 bases between them. This CDR3 has 14 amino acids. Germline lookup yields CDR1 SGHAT and CDR2 FQNNGV. For the CDR3, the DNA is TGTGCCAGCAGCTTAGGAGCGGGTAGTCACGAGCAGTACTTC. Protein product: CASSLGAGSHEQYF.

V and J are TRBV7-8 and TRBJ2-7, with 8 positions matching TRBD1. The CDR3 runs 13 residues. V dropped 2 bases and J dropped 9; count of bases not matched to a gene: 6. Germline V gene data show CDR1 as SGHVS and CDR2 as FQNEAQ. The CDR3 coding sequence is TGTGCCAGCAGCTTACAACCACAGGGGGGGCAGTACTTC. Its protein is CASSLQPQGGQYF.

The rearrangement joins TRBV2 to TRBJ2-7; 7 bases match TRBD1. Unmatched junction bases numbered 4, after V lost 7 bases and J lost 4 bases. CDR1 SNHLY and CDR2 FYNNEI come from the germline V gene. There are 12 residues in the CDR3. CDR3 region: CASKQGRYEQYF. DNA of the CDR3: TGTGCCAGCAAACAGGGGCGGTACGAGCAGTACTTC.

Only a few counts were recorded for this clone. The chain has TRBV30 and TRBJ1-1; possibly TRBD1 for D (5 bases). This CDR3 has 13 amino acids. CDR1 GTSNPN and CDR2 SVGIG come from the germline V gene (reference sequence). V lost 2 bases and J lost 5, with 12 bases in between. CDR3 residues: CAWSKGLRTEAFF. DNA of the CDR3: TGTGCCTGGAGTAAGGGACTGAGAACTGAAGCTTTCTTT.

The chain has TRBV5-4 and TRBJ2-5; TRBD2 matches at 13 bases. J gave up 5 bases and V 1 base, and 8 bases lay outside the gene matches. The length of the CDR3 is 17 residues. Germline lookup yields CDR1 SGHNT and CDR2 YYREEE (reference sequence). Here the CDR3 reads CASSLLRLAGGGETQYF. Here the CDR3 DNA reads TGTGCCAGCAGCTTGCTTAGACTAGCGGGAGGAGGTGAGACCCAGTACTTC.

DNA of the CDR3: TGCGCCAGCAGCGTTCGGACTAGCGGGAGGGCTCGGAAGGAGCAGTACTTC. This sequence encodes CASSVRTSGRARKEQYF. The rearrangement joins TRBV5-1 to TRBJ2-7; 15 bases line up with TRBD2. The CDR3 is made up of 17 amino acids. From germline, CDR1 is SGHRS and CDR2 YFSETQ. V trimming: 4 bases; J trimming: 7 bases; junction bases outside the gene matches: 12.

This clone was seen just once. The chain recombines TRBV7-9 with TRBJ2-3; TRBD1 matches 8 bases. Germline trimming cut 5 bases from V and 2 bases from J; bases unmatched to any gene: 6. Looked up from germline, CDR1 is SEHNR and CDR2 is FQNEAQ (reference sequence). The CDR3 is 15 amino acids. The CDR3: CASSPGGGPTDTQYF. The CDR3 coding sequence is TGTGCCAGCAGCCCAGGGGGCGGTCCCACAGATACGCAGTATTTT.

This chain links TRBV19 with TRBJ2-1, with 12 bases aligning to TRBD2. The CDR3 is made up of 16 amino acids. Germline CDR1 LNHDA, CDR2 SQIVND (reference sequence). J gave up 2 bases and V 10 bases, and 9 bases lay outside the gene matches. CDR3 DNA sequence: TGTGCCACCTATACTAGCGGGAGGAGTACCTACAATGAGCAGTTCTTC. Its translation: CATYTSGRSTYNEQFF.

The V gene is TRBV5-5, the J gene TRBJ2-3, with 12 bases fitting TRBD1. The junction had 6 bases not matched to a gene; V was cut back by 2 bases and J by 2 bases. The CDR3 runs to 17 residues. CDR1 is SGHKS, CDR2 YYEKEE, per germline (reference sequence). CDR3 residues: CASSLGTGGLITDTQYF. Written as DNA, the CDR3 is TGTGCCAGCAGCTTAGGGACAGGGGGCCTTATCACAGATACGCAGTATTTT. Variable domain in full (rest from reference TRBV5-5 and TRBJ2-3): DAGVTQSPTHLIKTRGQQVTLRCSPISGHKSVSWYQQVLGQGPQFIFQYYEKEERGRGNFPDRFSARQFPNYSSELNVNALLLGDSALYLCASSLGTGGLITDTQYFGPGTRLTVL.

This sequence joins TRBV6-1 and TRBJ1-1; no clear D. The V and J ends lost 0 bases and 0 bases respectively, with 5 bases between them. Looked up from germline, CDR1 is MNHNS and CDR2 is SASEGT. This CDR3 contains 14 residues. CDR3 bases: TGTGCCAGCAGTGAAGCGACTATGAACACTGAAGCTTTCTTT. This translates into CASSEATMNTEAFF.